This entry lists 18 T cell receptor beta chains sequenced from one sample in a study of spatial heterogeneity in lung cancer. TCRdb called the 5' RACE reads again in MiXCR, with one record for every CDR3 protein. This table has 20,000 to 25,000 distinct CDR3 sequences, around 10% appearing once. Time point meaning: sample taken at primary tumor resection. Study results and caveats: Mutation counts in tumors were tracked by counts of expanded intratumoral alpha and beta TCRs.

Which antigens these TCRs recognize remains unknown. The starting material was lung tumor tissue, obtained at surgery. The receptors were gathered from a male donor with early-stage non-small cell lung cancer.

There are a few counts of this clonotype. This chain joins TRBV6-4 and TRBJ2-3, with 11 nucleotides matching TRBD2. Germline CDR1 is MRHNA and CDR2 is SNTAGT. The CDR3 sequence is 15 residues long. With V trimmed by 6 bases and J by 6 bases, 8 bases remained unmatched. CDR3 protein: CASRTIAGGPDTQYF. For the CDR3, the DNA is TGTGCCAGCAGAACGATAGCGGGAGGGCCGGATACGCAGTATTTT.

This chain connects TRBV5-1 to TRBJ1-2; a weak D match, TRBD1 (5 bases). The CDR3 extends over 14 amino acids. Trimming stripped 1 base from V and 8 bases from J, with 15 bases between. Germline V gene data show CDR1 as SGHRS and CDR2 as YFSETQ. CDR3 protein: CASSLMEGAGGYTF. The DNA for the CDR3 is TGCGCCAGCAGCTTGATGGAAGGGGCAGGAGGCTACACCTTC.

This clonotype was seen a few times. The J gene is TRBJ2-3, the V gene TRBV5-1, with 9 bases matching TRBD2. Germline CDR1 reads SGHRS; CDR2 reads YFSETQ. CDR3 length: 16 residues. J lost 1 base, V lost 4 bases, and 7 bases had no gene match. The CDR3 nucleotides are TGCGCCAGCAGCATGGGACTAGCCGATCGCACAGATACGCAGTATTTT. Protein: CASSMGLADRTDTQYF.

This clonotype appeared many times. This chain links TRBV6-6 with TRBJ2-3; the match to TRBD1 covers 8 bases. Germline-derived CDR1 and CDR2 are MNHNY and SVGAGI (reference sequence). The CDR3 runs 12 residues. V dropped 7 bases and J dropped 11; count of bases not matched to a gene: 8. The CDR3 coding sequence is TGTGCCAGCACTTCAACAGGGGGAGGGCAGTATTTT. It encodes CASTSTGGGQYF.

This rearrangement joins TRBV28 to TRBJ2-3; 11 nucleotides match TRBD2. The germline V gene has CDR1 MDHEN and CDR2 SYDVKM. The CDR3 length is 17 residues. V gave up 3 bases and J gave up 1 base; unmatched junction bases: 6. As DNA, the CDR3 is TGTGCCAGCAGTTTTAGTTGGACTAGCGGGCGCACAGATACGCAGTATTTT. Amino acid sequence: CASSFSWTSGRTDTQYF. Full variable domain (missing parts from reference TRBV28 and TRBJ2-3): DVKVTQSSRYLVKRTGEKVFLECVQDMDHENMFWYRQDPGLGLRLIYFSYDVKMKEKGDIPEGYSVSREKKERFSLILESASTNQTSMYLCASSFSWTSGRTDTQYFGPGTRLTVL.

This clonotype was seen more than once but under ten times. V usage is TRBV10-2 and J usage is TRBJ2-5; 13 bases agree with TRBD2. This CDR3 region has 18 residues. Germline CDR1 is WSHSY and CDR2 is SAAADI. The J segment lost 3 bases and the V segment lost 0 bases, leaving 7 bases of the junction unmatched. CDR3 bases: TGCGCCAGCAGTGAGTCGAGACGGACTAGCGGGAGAAAAGAGACCCAGTACTTC. Amino acids: CASSESRRTSGRKETQYF.

This clonotype was observed at least ten times. For the CDR3, the DNA is TGTGCCAGCAGTGCGTACTTCCGTTCCTACGAGCAGTACTTC. This codes for CASSAYFRSYEQYF. The V call is TRBV6-5, the J call TRBJ2-7; no clear D gene. Deletions cut 5 bases from V and 1 base from J, with 12 bases between. CDR3 size: 14 residues. The germline V gene encodes CDR1 MNHEY and CDR2 SVGAGI.

This clonotype is deemed medium-sized. The genes are TRBV7-9 and TRBJ2-4; 13 bases align to TRBD2. The CDR3 loop spans 20 amino acids. Germline V gene lookup returns CDR1 SEHNR and CDR2 FQNEAQ (reference sequence). After removal of 5 bases from V and 2 bases from J, the junction contained 15 bases not matched to a gene. This chain's CDR3 is CASSPTLLAGGPVTKNIQYF. CDR3 nucleotide sequence: TGTGCCAGCAGCCCGACCTTACTAGCGGGGGGGCCGGTGACCAAAAACATTCAGTACTTC.

This clonotype was detected many times. The chain couples TRBV28 to TRBJ2-1, with 10 bases fitting TRBD2. Germline V CDR1 and CDR2: MDHEN, SYDVKM. The CDR3 loop spans 17 amino acids. V dropped 1 base and J dropped 0; count of bases not matched to a gene: 3. The CDR3 nucleotides are TGTGCCAGCAGTTTATCGCCTAGCGGGAGCTCCTACAATGAGCAGTTCTTC. Amino acids: CASSLSPSGSSYNEQFF.

This clonotype was detected many times. This chain joins TRBV29-1 and TRBJ2-2; the match to TRBD1 covers 7 bases. CDR3 length: 14 residues. V shed 8 bases, J shed 2 bases, and the junction held 8 bases outside the gene matches. Germline loops: CDR1 SQVTM, CDR2 ANQGSEA. In DNA, the CDR3 is TGCAGCACCAAGACAGGGCAAAACACCGGGGAGCTGTTTTTT. As protein: CSTKTGQNTGELFF.

This clonotype has a count of ten or more. The V gene is TRBV6-5, the J gene TRBJ1-5; D gene uncertain. Germline values: CDR1 MNHEY, CDR2 SVGAGI. Trimming took 6 bases from V and 3 from J, leaving 9 bases between them. This CDR3 is 13 amino acids long. The CDR3 protein is CASSFRANQPQHF. CDR3 sequence (DNA): TGTGCCAGCAGCTTCCGGGCCAATCAGCCCCAGCATTTT.

This clonotype was counted many times. This chain connects TRBV4-3 to TRBJ2-3, with 8 positions matching TRBD2. This CDR3 has 16 amino acids. J lost 0 bases, V lost 4 bases, and 6 bases had no gene match. Germline CDR1 and CDR2: LGHNA and YSLEER. Here the CDR3 reads CASSPTSGGSTDTQYF. CDR3 sequence (DNA): TGCGCCAGCAGCCCTACGAGCGGGGGTAGCACAGATACGCAGTATTTT.

This clonotype showed up just a few times. The CDR3: CSGPSGSFHEQYF. In nucleotides, the CDR3 is TGCAGTGGACCTAGCGGGAGTTTCCACGAGCAGTACTTC. The chain combines TRBV20-1 with TRBJ2-7; 10 nucleotides agree with TRBD2. V was clipped by 7 bases and J by 5 bases; unmatched bases: 8. The CDR3 runs 13 residues. Germline V gene lookup returns CDR1 DFQATT and CDR2 SNEGSKA (reference sequence).

A few counts support this clonotype. The rearrangement joins TRBV27 to TRBJ2-7; weak D call: TRBD1 (6 bases). CDR3 length: 17 residues. V was shortened by 8 bases and J by 2 bases, with 25 bases between the two germline ends. Germline V gene lookup returns CDR1 MNHEY and CDR2 SMNVEV (reference sequence). This CDR3 reads CASRLRGRAGAPYEQYF. The CDR3 nucleotides read TGTGCCAGCCGATTAAGGGGCCGGGCAGGGGCACCCTACGAGCAGTACTTC.

This clonotype was seen ten or more times. V is TRBV5-1 and J is TRBJ1-2; TRBD1 aligns across 7 bases. Germline V gene data show CDR1 as SGHRS and CDR2 as YFSETQ. There are 13 residues in the CDR3. After removal of 8 bases from V and 7 bases from J, the junction contained 11 bases not matched to a gene. The CDR3 spells CASRQGNRGGYTF. The CDR3 DNA reads TGCGCCAGTAGACAGGGAAATCGGGGTGGCTACACCTTC.

The rearrangement links TRBV5-4 to TRBJ2-7; tentatively, D is TRBD2 (6 bases). Looked up from germline, CDR1 is SGHNT and CDR2 is YYREEE (reference sequence). This CDR3 has 12 amino acids. V was cut by 3 bases and J by 5 bases, with 9 bases left in between. The CDR3 sequence is CASSSRRDEQYF. In DNA, the CDR3 is TGTGCCAGCAGCTCGCGGAGGGACGAGCAGTACTTC.

V and J are TRBV20-1 and TRBJ2-7, with D possibly matching TRBD2 (5 bases). Germline V gene sequence: CDR1 DFQATT, CDR2 SNEGSKA (reference sequence). This CDR3 region has 12 residues. CDR3 protein: CTAREGTYEQYF. The DNA for the CDR3 is TGCACCGCCCGAGAGGGAACCTACGAGCAGTACTTC.

The rearrangement joins TRBV15 to TRBJ2-7; D might be TRBD2 (6 bases). Germline assignment: CDR1 LNHNV and CDR2 YYDKDF (reference sequence). CDR3 size: 12 residues. The germline V and J ends were trimmed by 1 base and 9 bases, with 10 bases remaining between them. This CDR3 is CATSRGGMGQYF. DNA for the CDR3: TGTGCCACCAGCAGAGGCGGGATGGGGCAGTACTTC.